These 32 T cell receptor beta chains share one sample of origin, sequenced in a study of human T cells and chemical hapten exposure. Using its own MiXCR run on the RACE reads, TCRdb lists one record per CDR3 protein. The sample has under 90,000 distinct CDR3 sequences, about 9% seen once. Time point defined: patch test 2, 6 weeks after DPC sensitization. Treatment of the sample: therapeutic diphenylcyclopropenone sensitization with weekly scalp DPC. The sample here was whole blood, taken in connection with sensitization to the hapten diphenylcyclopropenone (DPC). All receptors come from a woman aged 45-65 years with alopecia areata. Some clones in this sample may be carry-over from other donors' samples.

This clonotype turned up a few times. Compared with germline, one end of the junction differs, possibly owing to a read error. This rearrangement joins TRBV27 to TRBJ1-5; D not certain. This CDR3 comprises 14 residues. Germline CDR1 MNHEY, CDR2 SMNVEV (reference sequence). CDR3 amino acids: CASSSGRSNQPQNF. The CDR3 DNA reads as TGTGCCAGCAGTTCCGGACGCAGCAATCAGCCCCAGAATTTT.

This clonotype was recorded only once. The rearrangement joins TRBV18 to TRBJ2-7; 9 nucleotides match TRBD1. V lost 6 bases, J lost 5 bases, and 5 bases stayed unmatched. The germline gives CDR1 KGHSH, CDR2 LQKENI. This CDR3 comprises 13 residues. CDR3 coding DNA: TGTGCCAGCTCGCGAGGGGACAGGGACGAGCAGTACTTC. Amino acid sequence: CASSRGDRDEQYF.

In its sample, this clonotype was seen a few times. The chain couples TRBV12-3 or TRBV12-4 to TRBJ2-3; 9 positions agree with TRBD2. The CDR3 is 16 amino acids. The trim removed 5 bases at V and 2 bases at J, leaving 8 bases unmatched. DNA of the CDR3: TGTGCCAGCAGTGGGGGCCTAGCGGGGTACACAGATACGCAGTATTTT. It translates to CASSGGLAGYTDTQYF.

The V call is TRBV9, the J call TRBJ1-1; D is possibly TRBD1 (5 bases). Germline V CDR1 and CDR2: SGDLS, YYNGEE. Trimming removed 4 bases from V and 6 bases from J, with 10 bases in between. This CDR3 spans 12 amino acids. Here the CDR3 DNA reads TGTGCCAGCAGCAAGGACAAGGCTGAAGCTTTCTTT. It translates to CASSKDKAEAFF. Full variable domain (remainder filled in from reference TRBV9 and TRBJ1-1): DSGVTQTPKHLITATGQRVTLRCSPRSGDLSVYWYQQSLDQGLQFLIQYYNGEERAKGNILERFSAQQFPDLHSELNLSSLELGDSALYFCASSKDKAEAFFGQGTRLTVV.

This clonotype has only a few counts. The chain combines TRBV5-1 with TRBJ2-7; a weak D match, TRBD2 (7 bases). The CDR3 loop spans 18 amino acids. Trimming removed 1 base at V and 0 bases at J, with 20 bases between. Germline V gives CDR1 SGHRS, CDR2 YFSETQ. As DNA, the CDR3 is TGCGCCAGCAGCTTGAGGGGGGGCACGGCACGTAACTCCTACGAGCAGTACTTC. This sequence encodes CASSLRGGTARNSYEQYF.

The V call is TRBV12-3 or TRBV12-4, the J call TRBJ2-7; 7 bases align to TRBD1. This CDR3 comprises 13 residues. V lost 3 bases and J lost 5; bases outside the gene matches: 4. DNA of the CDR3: TGTGCCAGCAGTTTCGACAGGGACCACGAGCAGTACTTC. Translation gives CASSFDRDHEQYF.

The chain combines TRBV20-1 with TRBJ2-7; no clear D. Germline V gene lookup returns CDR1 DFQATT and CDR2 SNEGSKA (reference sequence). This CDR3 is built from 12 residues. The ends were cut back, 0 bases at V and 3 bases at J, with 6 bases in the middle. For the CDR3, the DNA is TGCAGTGCTAGAGATGGGAACTACGAGCAGTACTTC. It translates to CSARDGNYEQYF.

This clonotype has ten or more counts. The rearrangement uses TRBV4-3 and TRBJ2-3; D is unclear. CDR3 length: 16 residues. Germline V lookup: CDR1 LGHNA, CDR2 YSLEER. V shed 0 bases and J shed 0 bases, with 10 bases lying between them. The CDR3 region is CASSQDSLPSTDTQYF. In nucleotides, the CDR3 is TGCGCCAGCAGCCAAGATTCATTGCCTAGCACAGATACGCAGTATTTT.

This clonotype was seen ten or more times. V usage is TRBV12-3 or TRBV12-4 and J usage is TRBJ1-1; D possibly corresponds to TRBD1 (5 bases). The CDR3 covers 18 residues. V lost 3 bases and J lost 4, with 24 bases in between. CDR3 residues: CASSFSLGPPVDGTEAFF. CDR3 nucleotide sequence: TGTGCCAGCAGTTTTAGTCTGGGACCCCCGGTTGATGGCACTGAAGCTTTCTTT.

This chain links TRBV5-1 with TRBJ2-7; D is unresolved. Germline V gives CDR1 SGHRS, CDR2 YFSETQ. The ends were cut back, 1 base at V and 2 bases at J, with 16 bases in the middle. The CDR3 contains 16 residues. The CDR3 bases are TGCGCCAGCAGCTTGTTAGGACGAGTAGCAGCCTACGAGCAGTACTTC. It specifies CASSLLGRVAAYEQYF.

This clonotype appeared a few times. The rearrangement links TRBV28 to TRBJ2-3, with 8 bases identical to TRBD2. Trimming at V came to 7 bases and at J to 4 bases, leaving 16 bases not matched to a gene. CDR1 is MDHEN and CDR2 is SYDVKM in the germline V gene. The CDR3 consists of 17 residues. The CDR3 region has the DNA TGTGCCAGCACCCCCCTAGCGGGCGCAGCCCCTCCAGATACGCAGTATTTT. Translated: CASTPLAGAAPPDTQYF.

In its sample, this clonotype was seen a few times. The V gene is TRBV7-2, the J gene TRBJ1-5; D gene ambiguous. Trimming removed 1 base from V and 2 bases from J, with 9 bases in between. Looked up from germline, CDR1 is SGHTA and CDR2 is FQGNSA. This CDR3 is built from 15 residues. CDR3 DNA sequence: TGTGCCAGCAGCTTAGACAGCGCGGGCAATCAGCCCCAGCATTTT. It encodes CASSLDSAGNQPQHF.

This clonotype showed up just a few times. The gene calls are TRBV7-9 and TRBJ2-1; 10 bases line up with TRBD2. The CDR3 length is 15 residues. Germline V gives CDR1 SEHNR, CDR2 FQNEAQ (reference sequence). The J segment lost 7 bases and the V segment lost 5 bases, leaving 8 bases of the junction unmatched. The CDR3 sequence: CASSPPGLARNEQFF. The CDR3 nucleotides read TGTGCCAGCAGCCCGCCGGGACTAGCGAGAAATGAGCAGTTCTTC.

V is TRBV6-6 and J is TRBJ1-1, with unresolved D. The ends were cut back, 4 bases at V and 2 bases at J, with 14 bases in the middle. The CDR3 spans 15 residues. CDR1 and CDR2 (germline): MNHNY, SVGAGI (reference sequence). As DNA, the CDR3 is TGTGCCAGCAGTTCCCCGGTAGGTCTTAACACTGAAGCTTTCTTT. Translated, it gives CASSSPVGLNTEAFF.

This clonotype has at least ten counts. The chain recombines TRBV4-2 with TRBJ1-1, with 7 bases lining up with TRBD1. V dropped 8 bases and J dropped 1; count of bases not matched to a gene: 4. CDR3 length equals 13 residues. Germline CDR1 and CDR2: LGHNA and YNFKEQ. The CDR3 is CASGTAWNTEAFF. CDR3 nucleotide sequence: TGTGCCAGCGGGACAGCCTGGAACACTGAAGCTTTCTTT.

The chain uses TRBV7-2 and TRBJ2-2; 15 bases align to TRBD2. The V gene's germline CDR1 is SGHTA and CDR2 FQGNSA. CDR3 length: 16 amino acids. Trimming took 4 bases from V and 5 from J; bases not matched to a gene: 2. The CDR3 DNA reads TGTGCCAGCAGCTCCGGACTAGCGGGAGGGACCGGGGAGCTGTTTTTT. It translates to CASSSGLAGGTGELFF.

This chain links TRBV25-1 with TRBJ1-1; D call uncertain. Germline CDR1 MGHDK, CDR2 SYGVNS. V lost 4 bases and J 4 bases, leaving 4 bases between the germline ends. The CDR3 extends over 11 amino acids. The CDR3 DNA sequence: TGTGCCAGCAGTGTGGCCACTGAAGCTTTCTTT. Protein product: CASSVATEAFF.

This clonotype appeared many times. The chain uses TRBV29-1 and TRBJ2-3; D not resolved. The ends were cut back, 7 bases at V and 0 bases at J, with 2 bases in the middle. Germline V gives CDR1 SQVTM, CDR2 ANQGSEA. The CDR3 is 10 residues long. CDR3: CSASTDTQYF. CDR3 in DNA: TGCAGCGCAAGCACAGATACGCAGTATTTT.

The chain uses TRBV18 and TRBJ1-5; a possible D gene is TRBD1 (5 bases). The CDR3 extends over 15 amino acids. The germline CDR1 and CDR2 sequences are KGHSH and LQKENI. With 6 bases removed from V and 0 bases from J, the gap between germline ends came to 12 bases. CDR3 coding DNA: TGTGCCAGCTCCAGGGACGGAAATAGCAATCAGCCCCAGCATTTT. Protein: CASSRDGNSNQPQHF.

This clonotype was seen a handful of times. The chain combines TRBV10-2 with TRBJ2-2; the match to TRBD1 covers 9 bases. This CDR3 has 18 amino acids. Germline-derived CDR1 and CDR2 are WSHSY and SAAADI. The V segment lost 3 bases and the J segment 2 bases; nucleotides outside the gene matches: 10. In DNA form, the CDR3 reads TGCGCCAGCAGTGACTGGATCCGGGACAGGGCCAACACCGGGGAGCTGTTTTTT. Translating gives CASSDWIRDRANTGELFF.

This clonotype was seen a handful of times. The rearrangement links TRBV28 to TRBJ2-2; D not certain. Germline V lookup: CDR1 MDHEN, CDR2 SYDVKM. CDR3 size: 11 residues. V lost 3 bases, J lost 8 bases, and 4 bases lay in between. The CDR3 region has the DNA TGTGCCAGCAGTTTTCTGGGGGAGCTGTTTTTT. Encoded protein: CASSFLGELFF.

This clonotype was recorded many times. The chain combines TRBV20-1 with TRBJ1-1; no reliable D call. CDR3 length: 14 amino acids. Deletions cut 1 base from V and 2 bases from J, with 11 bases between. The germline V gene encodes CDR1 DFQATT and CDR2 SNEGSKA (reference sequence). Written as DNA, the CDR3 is TGCAGTGCTAGAGCAATACGGGCTAACACTGAAGCTTTCTTT. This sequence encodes CSARAIRANTEAFF.

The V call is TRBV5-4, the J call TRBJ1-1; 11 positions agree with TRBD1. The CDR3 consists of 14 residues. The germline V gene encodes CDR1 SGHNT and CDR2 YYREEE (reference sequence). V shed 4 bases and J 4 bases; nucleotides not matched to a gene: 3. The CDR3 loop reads CASSPGTGGTEAFF. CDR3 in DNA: TGTGCCAGCAGCCCAGGGACAGGGGGCACTGAAGCTTTCTTT.

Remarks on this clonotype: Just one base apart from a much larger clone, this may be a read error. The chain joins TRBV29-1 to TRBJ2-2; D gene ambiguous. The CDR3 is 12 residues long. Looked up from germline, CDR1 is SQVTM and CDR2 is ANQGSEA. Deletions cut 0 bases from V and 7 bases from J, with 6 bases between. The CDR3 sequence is CSVEDSGGELFF. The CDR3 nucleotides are TGCAGCGTTGAAGATAGTGGCGGGGAGCTGTTTTTT.

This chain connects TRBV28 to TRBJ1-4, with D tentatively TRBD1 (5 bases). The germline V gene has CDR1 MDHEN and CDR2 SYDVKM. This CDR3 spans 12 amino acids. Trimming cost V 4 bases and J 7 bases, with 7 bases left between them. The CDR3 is CASSSGSEKLFF. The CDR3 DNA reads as TGTGCCAGCAGTTCAGGGAGTGAAAAACTGTTTTTT.

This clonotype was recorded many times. CDR3 sequence reads: CASSPSTVAGARRNEQFF. CDR3 DNA sequence: TGTGCCAGCAGCCCCTCCACGGTAGCGGGGGCCCGCCGGAATGAGCAGTTCTTC. This chain uses TRBV12-3 or TRBV12-4 with TRBJ2-1, with TRBD2 matching 9 bases. This CDR3 contains 18 residues. With V trimmed by 6 bases and J by 7 bases, 19 bases remained unmatched.

CDR3 residues: CASAAPKETQYF. The CDR3 region has the DNA TGCGCCAGCGCAGCCCCTAAAGAGACCCAGTACTTC. The gene calls are TRBV5-1 and TRBJ2-5; D call uncertain. Trimming cost V 7 bases and J 3 bases, with 10 bases left between them. The CDR3 is 12 residues long. The germline V gene encodes CDR1 SGHRS and CDR2 YFSETQ.

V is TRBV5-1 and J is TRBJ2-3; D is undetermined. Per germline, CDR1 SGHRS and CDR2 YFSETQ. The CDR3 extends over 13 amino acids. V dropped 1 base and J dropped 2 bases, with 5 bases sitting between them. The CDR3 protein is CASSLRFTDTQYF. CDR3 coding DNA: TGCGCCAGCAGCTTGAGGTTCACAGATACGCAGTATTTT.

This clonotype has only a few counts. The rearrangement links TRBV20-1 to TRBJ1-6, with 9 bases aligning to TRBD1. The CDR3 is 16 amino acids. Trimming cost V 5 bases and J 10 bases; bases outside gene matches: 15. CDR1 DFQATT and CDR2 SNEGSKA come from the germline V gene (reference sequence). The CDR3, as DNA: TGCAGTGCTGGTCCCCATTCCCGGGACAGGGTATCACCCCTCCACTTT. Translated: CSAGPHSRDRVSPLHF.

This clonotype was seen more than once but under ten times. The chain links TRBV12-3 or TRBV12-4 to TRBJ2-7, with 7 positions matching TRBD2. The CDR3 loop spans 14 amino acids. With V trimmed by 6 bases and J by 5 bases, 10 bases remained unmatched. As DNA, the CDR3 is TGTGCCAGCAGCCCCCTGGGAGGGACGGACGAGCAGTACTTC. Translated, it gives CASSPLGGTDEQYF.

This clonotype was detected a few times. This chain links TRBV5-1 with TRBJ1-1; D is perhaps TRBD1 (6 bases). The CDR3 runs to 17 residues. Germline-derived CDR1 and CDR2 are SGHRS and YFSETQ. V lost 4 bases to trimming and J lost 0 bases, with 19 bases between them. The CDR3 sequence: CASSPTTGTTLNTEAFF. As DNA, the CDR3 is TGCGCCAGCAGCCCTACGACAGGAACCACTTTGAACACTGAAGCTTTCTTT.

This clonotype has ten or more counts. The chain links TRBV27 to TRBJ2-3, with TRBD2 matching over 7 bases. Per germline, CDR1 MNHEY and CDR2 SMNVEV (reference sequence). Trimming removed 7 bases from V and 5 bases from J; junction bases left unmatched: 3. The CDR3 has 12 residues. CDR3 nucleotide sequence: TGTGCCAGCACAACGGGGGGAGATACGCAGTATTTT. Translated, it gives CASTTGGDTQYF.